The T cell receptor beta chain described here comes from a study of blood T cell repertoires in COVID-19. The overall study: Some COVID-19 samples were acute and others convalescent; all came from the United States, Italy and Spain. PBMCs, B-cell-depleted T cells, or T cells provided the cDNA or gDNA that made up the material.

As processed by the authors: Nucleated cell counts were estimated from reference gene primer amplification. Clones were read by immunoSEQ multiplex PCR, and TCRdb kept only the in-frame ones, dropping some. That table gives V, J and clone size, and the DNA gave D and trimming. The repertoire consists of 350,000 to 450,000 clones, with around 90% occurring once and the leading ten covering 3%. In germline, CDR1 is LGHDT, CDR2 YNNKEL (reference sequence). The CDR3 sequence is 12 residues long. Trimming removed 5 bases from V and 8 bases from J, with 10 bases in between. The specimen sequenced was peripheral blood. The clonotype was recovered from a human donor in a cohort sampled during active COVID-19. The chain combines TRBV3-1 (or the pseudogene TRBV3-2) with TRBJ2-1; D unresolved. The CDR3 DNA sequence: TGTGCCAGCAGCTTTAGTGTGGATGAGCAGTTCTTC. Protein product: CASSFSVDEQFF.